Listed below are T cell receptor beta chains from one sample, sequenced in a study of blood T cell repertoires in COVID-19. The method was immunoSEQ multiplex PCR; TCRdb's version includes in-frame clones alone and lacks a portion of them. In the table there are almost 250,000 clones, 85% to 90% of which are singletons. The sequencing sample was made of PBMCs or T cells enriched from blood (not recorded which). All receptors derive from a woman aged 25 to 39 who had recovered from COVID-19. Each CDR3 is given with its conserved first and last residue. A D gene is named only where the DNA matches it firmly. A clone size is listed for some rows: how often the clone was seen (once, few, many), or a class if it is expanded.

D gene	V gene	clone size	J gene	CDR3 DNA	CDR3 protein
.	TRBV7-6	.	TRBJ1-2	TGTGCCAGCAGCTTAGGTTTCGGTGACTATGGCTACACCTTC	CASSLGFGDYGYTF
.	TRBV10-3	.	TRBJ1-2	TGTGCCATCAGGGGACAAGACTATGGCTACACCTTC	CAIRGQDYGYTF
.	TRBV2	.	TRBJ1-4	TGTGCCGGTCACAGGGCAGGACATGAAAAACTGTTTTTT	CAGHRAGHEKLFF
.	TRBV12-3/TRBV12-4	.	TRBJ1-5	TGTGCCAGCAGCCCCACGGGGGGTATCAGGGGGCATTTT	CASSPTGGIRGHF
TRBD1	TRBV4-2	.	TRBJ2-1	TGTGCCAGCAGCCAAGATGGAACGGGACAGGGGGCTAGTAATGAGCAGTTCTTC	CASSQDGTGQGASNEQFF
TRBD2	TRBV11-1	.	TRBJ2-3	TGTGCCAGCAGCTTCGGACTAGCGGGAGTAATAGATACGCAGTATTTT	CASSFGLAGVIDTQYF
.	TRBV7-6	once	TRBJ1-1	TGTGCCAGCAGCTTAGGTCCACCAGTCAGTGGTATTACTGAAGCTTTCTTT	CASSLGPPVSGITEAFF
.	TRBV7-8	.	TRBJ1-5	TGTGCCAGCAGCTTAGCGACAGCTTATAGCAATCAGCCCCAGCATTTT	CASSLATAYSNQPQHF
TRBD1	TRBV18	.	TRBJ1-5	TGTGCCAGCTCACCACCGACCGGGACAGGGAACGGACCCCTCTATAGCAATCAGCCCCAGCATTTT	CASSPPTGTGNGPLYSNQPQHF
TRBD2	TRBV7-3	.	TRBJ2-7	TGTGCCAGCAGCTTACTAGCGGGAGGTTACGAGCAGTACTTC	CASSLLAGGYEQYF
.	TRBV20-1	.	TRBJ2-7	TGCAGTGCTAGTGGCAGGGGCCCCTACGAGCAGTACTTC	CSASGRGPYEQYF
TRBD1	TRBV19	once	TRBJ1-4	TGTGCCAGTAGTATTCCGACAGGGGATGAAAAACTGTTTTTT	CASSIPTGDEKLFF
.	TRBV6-1	.	TRBJ1-1	TGTGCCAGCAGTGACATACAGGGCTACACTGAAGCTTTCTTT	CASSDIQGYTEAFF
TRBD2	TRBV13	.	TRBJ2-1	TGTGCCAGCAGCCCCCGACAGACGGGAGGGCCGGTTGAGCAGTTCTTC	CASSPRQTGGPVEQFF
TRBD2	TRBV11-3	.	TRBJ2-3	TGTGCCAGCAGCTTTGGGACTAGCGGGACAGATACGCAGTATTTT	CASSFGTSGTDTQYF
TRBD2	TRBV7-9	.	TRBJ2-7	TGTGCCAGCAGCTTGGGGACTAGCGGGAGTAGGAACGAGCAGTACTTC	CASSLGTSGSRNEQYF